Detailed here is one T cell receptor (beta chain). The RNA input was about 0.5 to 1 ug, and it was reverse transcribed with random hexamers. Amplification of TCR beta CDR3 spanned 54 Vbeta and 13 Jbeta via immunoSEQ multiplex PCR. TCRdb fed the immunoSEQ multiplex PCR reads into MiXCR, producing one record per CDR3 protein. The sample contains approximately 200,000 distinct CDR3 sequences, 90% to 95% of which appear only once. The sample is drawn from a study of CD8 T cells in Susac syndrome. Sequencing of TCR beta was undertaken in CD8+ and CD4+ T cells derived from blood. The V and J ends lost 4 bases and 8 bases respectively, with 16 bases between them. This CDR3 is 14 amino acids long.

This receptor was taken from a human donor with multiple sclerosis. The chain has TRBV12-3 or TRBV12-4 and TRBJ2-3; D assignment may be TRBD1 or TRBD2 (5 bases each). The specimen was CD8+ T cells from PBMCs. The CDR3 loop reads CASSSPTGRGTQYF. CDR3 in DNA: TGTGCCAGCAGTTCCCCAACAGGTCGGGGTACGCAGTATTTT.